Below are 24 T cell receptor beta chains sequenced from a single sample in a study of CD8 T cells in ankylosing spondylitis. TCRdb used MiXCR to reprocess the 5' RACE reads, holding one entry per CDR3 protein. The sample includes 300,000 to 400,000 distinct CDR3 sequences, approximately 22% of them seen just once. Material: blood, either unsorted or a sorted T cell fraction (not recorded which). The origin of the receptors is a male donor with ankylosing spondylitis or in good health (not recorded which).

This clonotype was seen a handful of times. The CDR3 here is CASSTFYSNQPQHF. CDR3 nucleotides: TGTGCCAGCAGTACCTTTTATAGCAATCAGCCCCAGCATTTT. The gene calls are TRBV28 and TRBJ1-5; D unresolved. V dropped 5 bases and J dropped 0 bases, with 8 bases sitting between them. The CDR3 spans 14 residues. Germline V lookup: CDR1 MDHEN, CDR2 SYDVKM. The whole variable domain, filled in from reference TRBV28 and TRBJ1-5, reads DVKVTQSSRYLVKRTGEKVFLECVQDMDHENMFWYRQDPGLGLRLIYFSYDVKMKEKGDIPEGYSVSREKKERFSLILESASTNQTSMYLCASSTFYSNQPQHFGDGTRLSIL.

This clonotype was counted between two and nine times. The chain combines TRBV29-1 with TRBJ1-2; D is ambiguous. Germline V gene data show CDR1 as SQVTM and CDR2 as ANQGSEA. The CDR3 loop spans 12 amino acids. The V gene lost 1 base and the J gene lost 4 bases, with 7 bases spanning the gap. The CDR3 nucleotides read TGCAGCGTTGAAGGACGGTCCTATGGCTACACCTTC. Translating it yields CSVEGRSYGYTF.

This clonotype was counted between two and nine times. CDR3 sequence: CSVVGLAGGYNEQFF. The CDR3 bases are TGCAGCGTTGTAGGACTAGCGGGGGGATACAATGAGCAGTTCTTC. This chain connects TRBV29-1 to TRBJ2-1; 14 bases are a match to TRBD2. V trimming: 4 bases; J trimming: 4 bases; junction bases outside the gene matches: 3. The CDR3 sequence is 15 residues long. Germline loops: CDR1 SQVTM, CDR2 ANQGSEA.

V usage is TRBV29-1 and J usage is TRBJ2-4; the D is unclear. Germline assignment: CDR1 SQVTM and CDR2 ANQGSEA. The CDR3 runs to 10 residues. Trimming removed 6 bases from V and 8 bases from J, with 8 bases in between. The CDR3 is CSVNGDIQYF. For the CDR3, the DNA is TGCAGCGTGAATGGGGACATTCAGTACTTC. Variable domain in full (rest from reference TRBV29-1 and TRBJ2-4): SAVISQKPSRDICQRGTSLTIQCQVDSQVTMMFWYRQQPGQSLTLIATANQGSEATYESGFVIDKFPISRPNLTFSTLTVSNMSPEDSSIYLCSVNGDIQYFGAGTRLSVL.

This sequence joins TRBV10-3 and TRBJ2-1, with 10 bases lining up with TRBD2. The junction had 5 bases not matched to a gene; V was cut back by 4 bases and J by 8 bases. The CDR3 covers 14 residues. Germline CDR1 is ENHRY and CDR2 is SYGVKD. CDR3 in DNA: TGTGCCATCAGTGGTACTAGCGGGGTCTATGAGCAGTTCTTC. Its protein product is CAISGTSGVYEQFF.

The rearrangement links TRBV7-6 to TRBJ2-3; 10 bases align to TRBD1. CDR3 length equals 14 residues. Germline values: CDR1 SGHVS, CDR2 FNYEAQ. The J segment lost 4 bases and the V segment lost 5 bases, leaving 3 bases of the junction unmatched. Here the CDR3 DNA reads TGTGCCAGCAGCGGGACAGGGGAGGCAGATACGCAGTATTTT. This encodes CASSGTGEADTQYF.

The chain carries TRBV15 and TRBJ2-1; D is possibly TRBD2 (5 bases). The V gene's germline CDR1 is LNHNV and CDR2 YYDKDF (reference sequence). The CDR3 runs 14 residues. The V end lost 1 base, the J end lost 8 bases, and 12 bases lay between the germline ends. This CDR3 reads CATSRALSGDEQFF. CDR3 sequence (DNA): TGTGCCACCAGCAGAGCTTTGAGCGGCGATGAGCAGTTCTTC.

Turning to this clonotype: The conserved phenylalanine or tryptophan is not found at the CDR3 terminus, so this likely reflects a read error. The chain couples TRBV15 to TRBJ2-3; 10 bases line up with TRBD2. J lost 3 bases, V lost 1 base, and 7 bases had no gene match. The CDR3 covers 17 residues. Germline-derived CDR1 and CDR2 are LNHNV and YYDKDF (reference sequence). The CDR3 is CATSRGLSGGVTDTQYL. In DNA form, the CDR3 reads TGTGCCACCAGCAGAGGCCTAAGCGGGGGGGTGACAGATACGCAGTATCTT.

The chain couples TRBV6-5 to TRBJ2-2; D is unresolved. Trimming shortened V by 0 bases and J by 7 bases, and 9 bases separated the two germline ends. This CDR3 has 14 residues. From germline, CDR1 is MNHEY and CDR2 SVGAGI. The CDR3, as DNA: TGTGCCAGCAGTTACTCAGTGGGTATCGGGGAGCTGTTTTTT. The encoded protein is CASSYSVGIGELFF.

The chain carries TRBV12-3 or TRBV12-4 and TRBJ1-1, with D perhaps matching TRBD1 (6 bases). V lost 3 bases and J lost 4, with 12 bases in between. CDR3 length equals 14 residues. Here the CDR3 DNA reads TGTGCCAGCAGTTTGGGGGGGGCGAGCACTGAAGCTTTCTTT. It codes for CASSLGGASTEAFF.

The rearrangement uses TRBV20-1 and TRBJ2-7; D is possibly TRBD1 or TRBD2 (6 bases each). Germline V gives CDR1 DFQATT, CDR2 SNEGSKA (reference sequence). Between the trimmed V and J ends, which lost 3 bases and 3 bases, there was a span of 12 bases. The length of the CDR3 is 13 residues. This CDR3 reads CSARGGAGYEQYF. The CDR3 nucleotides are TGCAGTGCTAGGGGGGGCGCGGGCTACGAGCAGTACTTC.

CDR3 nucleotides: TGTGCCAGCAGGAGAACAGGGACATACGAGCAGTACTTC. Amino acid sequence: CASRRTGTYEQYF. The chain combines TRBV28 with TRBJ2-7; D might be TRBD1 (6 bases). Germline V CDR1 and CDR2: MDHEN, SYDVKM. Trimming left V 6 bases short and J 4 bases short, with 13 bases between. CDR3 length: 13 residues.

The V call is TRBV29-1, the J call TRBJ2-5, with 7 bases fitting TRBD1. The CDR3 consists of 13 residues. Germline V gives CDR1 SQVTM, CDR2 ANQGSEA. The junction had 9 bases not matched to a gene; V was cut back by 6 bases and J by 5 bases. The CDR3 here is CSVPNRGGETQYF. As DNA, the CDR3 is TGCAGCGTCCCCAACAGGGGTGGTGAGACCCAGTACTTC.

This chain uses TRBV7-2 with TRBJ2-7; D gene ambiguous. This CDR3 region has 14 residues. The germline gives CDR1 SGHTA, CDR2 FQGNSA. Trimming pared 7 bases from V and 2 bases from J, leaving 15 bases between. CDR3 DNA sequence: TGTGCCAGCACCCCATTTGGAAACGCCTACGAGCAGTACTTC. Protein product: CASTPFGNAYEQYF. Combining the CDR3 with reference TRBV7-2 and TRBJ2-7 gives the whole variable domain GAGVSQSPSNKVTEKGKDVELRCDPISGHTALYWYRQSLGQGLEFLIYFQGNSAPDKSGLPSDRFSAERTGGSVSTLTIQRTQQEDSAVYLCASTPFGNAYEQYFGPGTRLTVT.

The gene calls are TRBV29-1 and TRBJ1-5; 10 bases line up with TRBD1. The length of the CDR3 is 15 residues. V was clipped by 7 bases and J by 5 bases; unmatched bases: 11. The germline V gene encodes CDR1 SQVTM and CDR2 ANQGSEA. CDR3 nucleotides: TGCAGCGACCTCATAGGACAGGGGGACGATCAGCCCCAGCATTTT. Translated: CSDLIGQGDDQPQHF.

This clonotype was detected only a few times. This sequence joins TRBV12-3 or TRBV12-4 and TRBJ2-3; 9 bases fit TRBD2. The CDR3 consists of 15 residues. The J segment lost 5 bases and the V segment lost 8 bases, leaving 11 bases of the junction unmatched. The CDR3, as DNA: TGTGCCAGCTCCTCGACTAGCGGTGCTCGAGATACGCAGTATTTT. Translated, it gives CASSSTSGARDTQYF.

The V call is TRBV4-1, the J call TRBJ1-6, with 9 positions matching TRBD1. Per the germline V gene, CDR1 is MGHRA and CDR2 is YSYEKL. The CDR3 loop spans 15 amino acids. J was trimmed by 5 bases and V by 8 bases; bases with no gene match: 7. CDR3 sequence reads: CASGPRQGDNSPLHF. The CDR3 DNA follows: TGCGCCAGCGGACCTCGACAGGGGGATAATTCACCCCTCCACTTT.

The table lists this clonotype with a few counts. The V and J genes are TRBV10-2 and TRBJ1-2, with D hard to call. The V gene's germline CDR1 is WSHSY and CDR2 SAAADI. The V end was cut by 2 bases, the J end by 7 bases, with 11 bases between. The CDR3 runs 13 residues. CDR3 DNA sequence: TGCGCCAGCAGTGAGGGGGTGTTCTTTGGCTACACCTTC. It encodes CASSEGVFFGYTF.

This clonotype has just a few counts. CDR3 region: CASSPPSGEETQYF. CDR3 DNA sequence: TGTGCCAGCAGCCCGCCTAGCGGGGAAGAGACCCAGTACTTC. V and J are TRBV9 and TRBJ2-5, with 9 bases matching TRBD2. Unmatched junction bases numbered 4, after V lost 4 bases and J lost 3 bases. The germline CDR1 and CDR2 sequences are SGDLS and YYNGEE. The CDR3 is 14 amino acids.

This clonotype was found a few times. This rearrangement joins TRBV20-1 to TRBJ2-5, with TRBD2 as a possible D gene (6 bases). Germline values: CDR1 DFQATT, CDR2 SNEGSKA (reference sequence). The germline V and J ends were trimmed by 6 bases and 3 bases, with 17 bases remaining between them. The CDR3 extends over 14 amino acids. CDR3 protein: CSALLRWGEETQYF. The CDR3 DNA follows: TGCAGTGCCCTCCTAAGATGGGGGGAAGAGACCCAGTACTTC.

The chain joins TRBV20-1 to TRBJ2-5; 9 bases match TRBD2. V was pared by 5 bases and J by 5 bases, with 18 bases of the junction left unmatched. The CDR3 has 17 amino acids. The V gene's germline CDR1 is DFQATT and CDR2 SNEGSKA (reference sequence). Written as DNA, the CDR3 is TGCAGTGCTCAAAGGACTAGCGCAGAAATTTTAGGGGAGACCCAGTACTTC. Translating it yields CSAQRTSAEILGETQYF.

The chain joins TRBV29-1 to TRBJ2-7, with D unclear. Germline lookup yields CDR1 SQVTM and CDR2 ANQGSEA. The CDR3 covers 12 residues. V was clipped by 4 bases and J by 3 bases, with 10 bases between them. CDR3 protein: CSVAESGYEQYF. The CDR3 DNA sequence: TGCAGCGTTGCGGAGTCGGGCTACGAGCAGTACTTC.

This chain uses TRBV12-3 or TRBV12-4 with TRBJ1-6; D may be TRBD1 (6 bases). Trimming stripped 6 bases from V and 9 bases from J, with 18 bases between. The CDR3 spans 15 residues. Here the CDR3 reads CASSLTGGLGSPLHF. CDR3 nucleotides: TGTGCCAGCAGCCTAACGGGGGGGCTCGGTTCACCCCTCCACTTT.

In its sample, this clonotype was seen a few times. The V gene is TRBV12-3 or TRBV12-4, the J gene TRBJ1-2; TRBD1 is a possible D gene (5 bases). With 6 bases removed from V and 9 bases from J, the gap between germline ends came to 23 bases. The CDR3 is 15 amino acids. The CDR3 sequence is CASSRNWDDLGSYTF. The CDR3 nucleotides read TGTGCCAGCAGCCGCAATTGGGACGATCTCGGGAGCTACACCTTC.